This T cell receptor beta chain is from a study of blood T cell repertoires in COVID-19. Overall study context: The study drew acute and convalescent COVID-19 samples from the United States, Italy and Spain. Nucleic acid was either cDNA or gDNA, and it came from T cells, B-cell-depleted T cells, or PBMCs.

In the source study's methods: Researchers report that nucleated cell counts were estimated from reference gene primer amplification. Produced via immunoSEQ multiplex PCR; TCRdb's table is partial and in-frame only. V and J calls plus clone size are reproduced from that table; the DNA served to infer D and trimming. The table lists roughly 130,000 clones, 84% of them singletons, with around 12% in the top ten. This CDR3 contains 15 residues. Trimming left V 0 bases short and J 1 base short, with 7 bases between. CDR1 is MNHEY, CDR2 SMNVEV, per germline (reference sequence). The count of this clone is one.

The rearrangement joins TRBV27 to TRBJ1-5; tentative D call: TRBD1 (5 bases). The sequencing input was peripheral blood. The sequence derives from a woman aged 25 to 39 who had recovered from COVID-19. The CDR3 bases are TGTGCCAGCAGTTTATCTTCAGGGAGCAATCAGCCCCAGCATTTT. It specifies CASSLSSGSNQPQHF.